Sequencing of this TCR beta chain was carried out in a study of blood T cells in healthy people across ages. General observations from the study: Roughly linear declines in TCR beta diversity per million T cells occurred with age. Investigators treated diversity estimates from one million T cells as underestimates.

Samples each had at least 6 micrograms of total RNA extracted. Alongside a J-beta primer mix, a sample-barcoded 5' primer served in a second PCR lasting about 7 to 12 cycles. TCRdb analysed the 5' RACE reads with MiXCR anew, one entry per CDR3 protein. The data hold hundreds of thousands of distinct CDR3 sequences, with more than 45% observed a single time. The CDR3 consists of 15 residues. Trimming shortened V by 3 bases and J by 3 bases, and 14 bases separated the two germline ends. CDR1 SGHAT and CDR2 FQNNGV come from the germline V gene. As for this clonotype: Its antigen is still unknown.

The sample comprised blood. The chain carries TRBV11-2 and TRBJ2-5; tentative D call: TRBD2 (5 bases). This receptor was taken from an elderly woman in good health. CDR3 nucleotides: TGTGCCAGCAGCTTTCGACTCTCCGGGGAAGAGACCCAGTACTTC. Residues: CASSFRLSGEETQYF. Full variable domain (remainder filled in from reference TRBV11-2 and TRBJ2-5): EAGVAQSPRYKIIEKRQSVAFWCNPISGHATLYWYQQILGQGPKLLIQFQNNGVVDDSQLPKDRFSAERLKGVDSTLKIQPAKLEDSAVYLCASSFRLSGEETQYFGPGTRLLVL.